This TCR beta chain was documented in a study of cytomegalovirus exposure and HLA in healthy donors. General study points: Prior analysis indicated that the majority of TCR beta V segments exhibited productivity approximately 87% or approximately 30% of the time. In a later analysis, donors in an Asian-associated ancestry cluster reportedly had fewer N-insertions in productive TCRs than the cohort mean. Rarity held for most TCR sequences, but there were some public TCRs that occurred in many donors. Using the classifier, cytomegalovirus status was reportedly diagnosed with high specificity and sensitivity.

In regard to this clone: What it binds is unknown.

It was with 60 Vbeta and 13 Jbeta primers that the PCR ran. Using immunoSEQ multiplex PCR, the repertoire was profiled, and TCRdb retains in-frame clones only, with some absent. The sample carries 70,000 or so clones, around 86% recorded once. The receptor comes from a woman aged 25 to 39 in good health and CMV-seronegative. The sequencing input was PBMCs.

The CDR3, as DNA: TGTGCCAGCAGTGAGAGGATGGGCGGGGGGTTTGAAGCTTTCTTT. Amino acid sequence: CASSERMGGGFEAFF. The chain couples TRBV6-1 to TRBJ1-1, with D tentatively TRBD1 (5 bases). Trimming cost V 3 bases and J 7 bases, with 18 bases left between them. Germline CDR1 MNHNS, CDR2 SASEGT. The CDR3 loop spans 15 amino acids.